This TCR beta chain was observed in a study of shared clonotypes between healthy human individuals (dated by TCRdb to the early 2020s). Regarding the research as a whole: A couple of women and three men aged 18 to 49 years were included in the cohort. Blood TCR repertoires of about 5 healthy adults were deeply sequenced to estimate repertoire size and the extent of clonotype sharing between individuals. For each donor, three plates each were used for CD4 naive and CD4 memory, two plates were used for CD8 naive, and one plate was used for CD8 memory. Between about 0.94 and 10 billion PBMCs per donor were obtained by leukapheresis. To increase sequencing depth and limit assay-specific biases, different laboratories used diverse techniques to prepare libraries and sequence TCR repertoires.

Using the deep immunoSEQ assay, TCR CDR3 regions were amplified from genomic DNA by multiplex PCR. Extracted genomic DNA from each cell subset was distributed evenly across all wells of several immunoSEQ 96-well plates, and each plate was treated as a replicate. For sorted subsets, each replicate PCR was loaded with 200 ng genomic DNA, equivalent to about 33,000 T cell genomes. Purified libraries were quantified with a Qubit 3.0 fluorometer, sized on a Bioanalyzer 2100, and re-quantified with the KAPA Library Quantification kit. Each immunoSEQ 96-well plate was sequenced on its own single-read 150-cycle Illumina NextSeq 550 flow cell. As for how the authors treated the data: The immunoSEQ output contained only junctional sequences without quality scores, so filtering could not match that applied to full-length reads. To assign V/J genes and CDR3, sequences were annotated against IMGT germline references using PyIR, a Python wrapper for IgBLAST v1.9. Reads were removed for weak V/J assignments (E-value above 1e-6), missing CDR3, stop codons, out-of-frame junctions, or ambiguous translated residues. A V3J clonotype was defined by an identical inferred V gene, J gene, and CDR3 amino acid sequence. To compute the percentage overlap between repertoires, the number of shared unique clonotypes was divided by the size of the smaller repertoire. Richness of each repertoire was evaluated using RTK rarefaction, the Chao1 estimator, and Recon v2.1 estimates of unobserved clonotypes. For all TCRbeta clonotypes obtained by the gDNA method from a few donors, generation probabilities were computed with OLGA. TCRdb retrieved this table from immuneACCESS and kept in-frame rearrangements only. Not all clones are present; in checked studies, unresolved V genes account for under half, and no reason is known for the remainder. D and trimming come from the DNA, and the V and J calls and clone size come from that table. This sample holds over a million clones; roughly 96% were observed only once. The ten most abundant clones make up about 1.2% of the sample.

V drops 7 bases and J drops 6 bases, leaving 10 bases in between. The germline V gene gives CDR1 as ENHRY and CDR2 as SYGVKD. The CDR3 starts with the cysteine, ends with the phenylalanine, and has 12 residues. Left in the record is the CDR3 DNA by itself, 36 bases read in frame from the first base. Worth noting for this clone: The target of this receptor is not known. The record has no base qualities; no much larger clone is one base away.

The donors were healthy, HIV-negative adults with no recently reported acute infections or vaccinations. Every donor was a Caucasian adult residing in Nashville, Tennessee, USA. CD4+ T cells were enriched by magnetic negative selection; naive cells were then positively selected on CD45RA, and the negative fraction formed the memory subset. After blood collection by leukapheresis, PBMCs were isolated using Ficoll-Histopaque density gradient centrifugation and then cryopreserved in the vapor phase of liquid nitrogen. Purity and quantity of every magnetically sorted T cell population were checked by analytical flow cytometry. Each sorted fraction had its genomic DNA isolated and then quantified by UV absorbance on a Nanodrop 2000c. Broad study findings and their caveats: Rarefaction of sorted-subset datasets indicated incomplete sequencing despite the large sequencing depth. When several donors were compared, the shared fraction of clonotypes was about 5% for naive CD4, 3.5% for naive CD8, 2% to 2.5% for memory CD4, and 0.35% to 0.4% for memory CD8. Naive subsets generally had larger estimated clonotype richness than memory subsets did. Compared with non-shared clonotypes, the clonotypes found in all four sorted-subset donors had higher generation probabilities. The small number of donors limited the genetic and exposure-history diversity represented. Pairwise subsampling led to the expectation that sequencing depth would affect the degree of clonotype sharing among donors. Sampling was restricted to blood, and TCR repertoires in tissues likely differ from the TCR repertoires found in blood.

The clonotype originates from a young man in good health. The material sequenced was naive CD4+ T cells sorted from blood. The cell subset or site label on this specimen signifies: CD45RA+ positively selected. The chain joins TRBV10-3 to TRBJ2-1, with a tentative D gene TRBD1 over 5 matching bases. The CDR3 region reads CAITTDFNEQFF. The sequenced DNA is TGTGCCATCACGACAGATTTCAATGAGCAGTTCTTC.